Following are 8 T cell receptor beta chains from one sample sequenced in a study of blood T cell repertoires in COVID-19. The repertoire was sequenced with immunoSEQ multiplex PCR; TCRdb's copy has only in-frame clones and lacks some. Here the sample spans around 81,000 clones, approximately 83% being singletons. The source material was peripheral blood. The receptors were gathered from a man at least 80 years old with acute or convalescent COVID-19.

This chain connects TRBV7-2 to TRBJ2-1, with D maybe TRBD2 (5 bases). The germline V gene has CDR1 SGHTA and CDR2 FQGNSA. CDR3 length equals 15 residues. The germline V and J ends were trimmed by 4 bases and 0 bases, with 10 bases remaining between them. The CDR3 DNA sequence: TGTGCCAGCAGCTCATGGGAGTCCTCCTACAATGAGCAGTTCTTC. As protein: CASSSWESSYNEQFF.

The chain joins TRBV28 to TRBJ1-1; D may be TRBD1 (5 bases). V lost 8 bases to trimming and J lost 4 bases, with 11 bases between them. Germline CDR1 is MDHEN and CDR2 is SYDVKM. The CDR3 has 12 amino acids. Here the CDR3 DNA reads TGTGCCAGCGTTAGGGGTCTCACTGAAGCTTTCTTT. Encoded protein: CASVRGLTEAFF.

CDR3 region: CASSSGQVSYNEQFF. The CDR3 region has the DNA TGTGCCAGCAGCTCGGGACAGGTTTCCTACAATGAGCAGTTCTTC. V gene TRBV21-1 combines with J gene TRBJ2-1; no DNA check was done on the table's D call, TRBD1. TRBV21-1 constitutes a pseudogene. The length of the CDR3 is 15 residues.

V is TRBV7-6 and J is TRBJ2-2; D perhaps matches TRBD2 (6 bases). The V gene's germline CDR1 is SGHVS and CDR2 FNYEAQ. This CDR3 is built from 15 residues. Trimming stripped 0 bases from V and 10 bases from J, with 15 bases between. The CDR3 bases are TGTGCCAGCAGCTTAGCGGACTATGCTATACCGGAGCTGTTTTTT. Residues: CASSLADYAIPELFF. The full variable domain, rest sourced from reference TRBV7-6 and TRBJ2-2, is GAGVSQSPRYKVTKRGQDVALRCDPISGHVSLYWYRQALGQGPEFLTYFNYEAQQDKSGLPNDRFSAERPEGSISTLTIQRTEQRDSAMYRCASSLADYAIPELFFGEGSRLTVL.

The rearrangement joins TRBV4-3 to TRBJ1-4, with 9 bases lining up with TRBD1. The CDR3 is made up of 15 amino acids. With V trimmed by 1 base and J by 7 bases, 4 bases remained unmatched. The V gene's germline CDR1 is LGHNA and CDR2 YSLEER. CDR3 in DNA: TGCGCCAGCAGCCAAGCACGACAGGGGGTTGAAAAACTGTTTTTT. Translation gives CASSQARQGVEKLFF.

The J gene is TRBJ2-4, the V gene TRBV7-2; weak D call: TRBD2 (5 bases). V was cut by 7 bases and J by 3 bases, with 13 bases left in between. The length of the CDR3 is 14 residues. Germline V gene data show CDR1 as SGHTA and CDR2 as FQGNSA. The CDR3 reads CASTSPGGKNIQYF. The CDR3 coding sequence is TGTGCCAGCACCTCCCCTGGAGGCAAAAACATTCAGTACTTC.

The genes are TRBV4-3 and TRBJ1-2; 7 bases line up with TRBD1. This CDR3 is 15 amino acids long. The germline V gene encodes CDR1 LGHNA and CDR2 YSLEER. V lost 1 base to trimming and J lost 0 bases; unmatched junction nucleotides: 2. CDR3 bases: TGCGCCAGCAGCCAAGGTGGGACAGCTAACTATGGCTACACCTTC. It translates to CASSQGGTANYGYTF.

CDR3 in amino acids: CASSFVRGTGELFF. The CDR3 DNA follows: TGTGCCAGCAGCTTCGTGCGGGGAACCGGGGAGCTGTTTTTT. This rearrangement joins TRBV11-2 to TRBJ2-2; weak D call: TRBD2 (6 bases). Germline V lookup: CDR1 SGHAT, CDR2 FQNNGV. V was trimmed by 3 bases and J by 5 bases, leaving 10 bases between them. The CDR3 runs 14 residues. Full variable domain (missing parts from reference TRBV11-2 and TRBJ2-2): EAGVAQSPRYKIIEKRQSVAFWCNPISGHATLYWYQQILGQGPKLLIQFQNNGVVDDSQLPKDRFSAERLKGVDSTLKIQPAKLEDSAVYLCASSFVRGTGELFFGEGSRLTVL.